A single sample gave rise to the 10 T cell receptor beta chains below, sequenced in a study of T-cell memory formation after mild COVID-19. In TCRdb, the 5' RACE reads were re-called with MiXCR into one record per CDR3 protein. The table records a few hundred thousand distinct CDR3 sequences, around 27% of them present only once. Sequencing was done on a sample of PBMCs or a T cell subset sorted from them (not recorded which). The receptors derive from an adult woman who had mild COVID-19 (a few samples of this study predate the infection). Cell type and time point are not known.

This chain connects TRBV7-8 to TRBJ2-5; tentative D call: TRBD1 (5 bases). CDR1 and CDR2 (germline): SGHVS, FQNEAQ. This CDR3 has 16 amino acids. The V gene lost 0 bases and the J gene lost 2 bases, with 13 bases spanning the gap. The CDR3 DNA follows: TGTGCCAGCAGCTTAGCCCCAGGGTACCCTCAAGAGACCCAGTACTTC. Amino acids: CASSLAPGYPQETQYF.

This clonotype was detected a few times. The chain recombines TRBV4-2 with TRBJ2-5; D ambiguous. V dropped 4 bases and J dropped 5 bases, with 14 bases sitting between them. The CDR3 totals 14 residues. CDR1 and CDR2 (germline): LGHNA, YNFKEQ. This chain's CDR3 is CASSLSSVRETQYF. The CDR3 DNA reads TGTGCCAGCAGCCTATCCTCTGTTAGGGAGACCCAGTACTTC.

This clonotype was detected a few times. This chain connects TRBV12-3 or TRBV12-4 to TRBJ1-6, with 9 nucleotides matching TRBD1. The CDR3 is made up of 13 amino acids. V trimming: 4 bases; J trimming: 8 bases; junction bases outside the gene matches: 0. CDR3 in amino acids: CASSWTGDSPLHF. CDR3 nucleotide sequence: TGTGCCAGCAGTTGGACAGGGGATTCACCCCTCCACTTT.

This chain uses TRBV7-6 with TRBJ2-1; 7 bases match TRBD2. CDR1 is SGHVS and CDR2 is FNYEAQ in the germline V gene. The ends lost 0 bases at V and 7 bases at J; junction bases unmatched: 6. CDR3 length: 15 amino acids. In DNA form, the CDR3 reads TGTGCCAGCAGCTTAGCGGGCGGGAGCGAGAATGAGCAGTTCTTC. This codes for CASSLAGGSENEQFF.

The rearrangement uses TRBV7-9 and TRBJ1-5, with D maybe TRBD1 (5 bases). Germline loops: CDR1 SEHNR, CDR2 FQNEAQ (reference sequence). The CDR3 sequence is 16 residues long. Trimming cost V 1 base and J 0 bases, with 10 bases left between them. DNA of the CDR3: TGTGCCAGCAGCTTAGGGGGCTGGAATAGCAATCAGCCCCAGCATTTT. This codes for CASSLGGWNSNQPQHF.

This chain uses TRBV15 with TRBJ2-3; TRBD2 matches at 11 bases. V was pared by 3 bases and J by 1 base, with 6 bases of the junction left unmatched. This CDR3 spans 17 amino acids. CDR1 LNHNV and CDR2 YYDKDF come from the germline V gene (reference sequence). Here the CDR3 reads CATSSYSGGAGTDTQYF. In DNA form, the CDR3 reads TGTGCCACCAGCAGCTATAGCGGGGGGGCCGGCACAGATACGCAGTATTTT.

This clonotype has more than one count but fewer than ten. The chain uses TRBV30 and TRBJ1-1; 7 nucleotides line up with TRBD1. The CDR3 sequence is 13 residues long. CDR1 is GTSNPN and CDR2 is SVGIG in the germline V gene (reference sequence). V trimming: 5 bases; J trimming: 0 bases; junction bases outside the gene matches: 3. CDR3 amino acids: CAWEQGLNTEAFF. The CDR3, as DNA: TGTGCCTGGGAACAGGGGCTGAACACTGAAGCTTTCTTT.

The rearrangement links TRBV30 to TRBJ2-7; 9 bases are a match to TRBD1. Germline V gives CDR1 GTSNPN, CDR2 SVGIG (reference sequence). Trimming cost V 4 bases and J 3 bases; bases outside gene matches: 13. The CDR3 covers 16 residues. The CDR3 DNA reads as TGTGCCTGGACTGCAGGACAGGGGCTTAGAGACTACGAGCAGTACTTC. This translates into CAWTAGQGLRDYEQYF.

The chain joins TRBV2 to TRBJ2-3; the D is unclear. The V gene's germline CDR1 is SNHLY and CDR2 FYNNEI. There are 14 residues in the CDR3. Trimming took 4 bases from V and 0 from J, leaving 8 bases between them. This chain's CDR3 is CASSVLTSTDTQYF. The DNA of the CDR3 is TGTGCCAGCAGTGTTCTCACGAGCACAGATACGCAGTATTTT.

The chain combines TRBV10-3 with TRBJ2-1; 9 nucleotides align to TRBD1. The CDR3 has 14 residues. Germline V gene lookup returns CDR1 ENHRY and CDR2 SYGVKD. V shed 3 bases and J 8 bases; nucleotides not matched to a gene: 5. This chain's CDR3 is CAISDGTGTDEQFF. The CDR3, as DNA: TGTGCCATCAGTGATGGGACAGGGACGGATGAGCAGTTCTTC.